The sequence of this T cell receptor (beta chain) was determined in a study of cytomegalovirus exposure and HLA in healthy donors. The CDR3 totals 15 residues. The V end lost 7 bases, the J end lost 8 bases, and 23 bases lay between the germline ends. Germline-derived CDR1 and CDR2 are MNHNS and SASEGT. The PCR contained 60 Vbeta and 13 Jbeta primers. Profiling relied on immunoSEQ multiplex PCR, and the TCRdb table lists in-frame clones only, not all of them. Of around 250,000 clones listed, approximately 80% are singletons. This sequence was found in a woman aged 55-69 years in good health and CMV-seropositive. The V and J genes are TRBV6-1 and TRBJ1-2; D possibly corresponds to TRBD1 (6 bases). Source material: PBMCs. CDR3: CASKDQTGLGRGYTF. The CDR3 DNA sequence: TGTGCCAGCAAAGACCAGACAGGACTCGGTCGAGGCTACACCTTC.